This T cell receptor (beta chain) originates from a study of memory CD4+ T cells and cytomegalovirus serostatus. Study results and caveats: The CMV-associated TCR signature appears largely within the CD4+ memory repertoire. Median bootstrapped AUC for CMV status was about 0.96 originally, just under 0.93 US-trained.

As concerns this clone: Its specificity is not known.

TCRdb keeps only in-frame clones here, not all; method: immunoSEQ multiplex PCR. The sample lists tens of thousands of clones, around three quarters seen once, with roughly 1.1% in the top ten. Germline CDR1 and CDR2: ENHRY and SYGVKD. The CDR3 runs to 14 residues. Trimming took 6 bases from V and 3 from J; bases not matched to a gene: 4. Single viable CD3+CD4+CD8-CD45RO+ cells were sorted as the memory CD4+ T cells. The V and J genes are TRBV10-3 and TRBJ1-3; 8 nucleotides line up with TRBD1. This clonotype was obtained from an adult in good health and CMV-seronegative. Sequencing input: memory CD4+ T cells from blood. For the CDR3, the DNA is TGTGCCATCAGCCCGGACAGGGTTGGAAACACCATATATTTT. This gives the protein CAISPDRVGNTIYF.